This T cell receptor beta chain was recorded in a study of T cells in Graves' hyperthyroidism and ophthalmopathy (dated by TCRdb to between 2018 and 2020). Study-wide context: Peripheral blood was collected at initial diagnosis, before any treatment. To identify TCR V-J signatures that set the groups apart, the researchers used a discovery cohort of more than 95 patients, made up of 40 to 45 with Graves' ophthalmopathy and about 60 with stable Graves' hyperthyroidism. Prospective prediction of ophthalmopathy was tested in an independent validation cohort consisting of about 20 hyperthyroidism patients and some 16 patients who later progressed to ophthalmopathy. For training and testing, the 95 to 100 patients in the discovery cohort were randomly divided in a 7:3 ratio. Thyroid tissue and blood T-cell repertoires from over 5 Graves' hyperthyroidism patients were also compared in the study. After sampling, hyperthyroidism patients received methimazole starting at 30 mg daily, and ophthalmopathy patients received high-dose intravenous methylprednisolone. According to the paper, TCR Vbeta CDR3 sequencing was carried out on around 140 peripheral blood samples, which came from fewer than 50 ophthalmopathy, 75 to 80 hyperthyroidism and about 17 progressor patients.

Moderately to severely active disease, a Clinical Activity Score of at least 3, a NOSPECS grade of at least 4, and a duration under 3 months were present in ophthalmopathy patients. Patients with uncontrolled infections, other autoimmune diseases, pregnancy or lactation were excluded. Diagnoses were established on the basis of clinical symptoms, serum thyroxine and TRAb, thyroid ultrasound, and orbital computed tomography. PBMCs were separated from roughly 10 ml of fresh peripheral blood using Ficoll-Paque density gradient centrifugation. Total RNA was extracted using Trizol reagent, and RNA quality was assessed on an Agilent 2100 Bioanalyzer. A few counts support this clonotype. What antigen it recognizes has not been identified. Base qualities are not provided; no much larger clone lies one nucleotide away. Paper-wide results and their limitations: A model built on a 13 V-J signature distinguished ophthalmopathy from stable hyperthyroidism, reaching around 87% sensitivity and 81% to 83% specificity in cross-validation and 80%/75% in testing. During validation, the model predicted progression to ophthalmopathy a median of approximately 6 months ahead of onset, with around 71% sensitivity and 72% to 80% specificity. Most expanded thyroid clonotypes (frequency above 0.001) were also detected in blood, a finding suggesting that blood repertoires may reflect thyroid immune responses. Sample size was not statistically predetermined, and investigators were not blinded to group allocation.

Per the germline V gene, SQVTM is the CDR1 and ANQGSEA is the CDR2. The CDR3 runs 13 residues from the cysteine to the phenylalanine. The entry retains the CDR3 DNA only, 39 bases that are in frame from base 1. A distance of 9 bases separates the germline ends of V and J, which lose 4 bases and 0 bases respectively. TCR beta CDR3 regions were amplified from RNA transcripts. The TCR CDR3 was subjected to a first round of RT-PCR using the HTBI primer set and the Qiagen OneStep RT-PCR kit. Libraries were constructed in a second round of multiplex PCR, after which size selection and purification were carried out. Libraries were sequenced paired-end with 100 bp reads on an Illumina HiSeq2000. The authors' analysis ran thus. SOAPnuke was used to process the raw data, throwing out any read that contained adapters or uncalled bases, had a mean Phred below 15, or lacked an exact constant-primer or identifier match. High-quality paired reads were merged using COPE v1.2.5, and each unique nucleotide sequence was defined as a clonotype. MiTCR v1.1 was used to align the clonotypes against IMGT TRBV, TRBD and TRBJ reference segments. Only V-J combinations with frequency above 0.0001, covering approximately 99% of repertoires, were analysed. A TCS score was defined as the ratio of F50 (clonal expansion) to E x V (chaos), with BLOSUM62-based TCRdist applied between CDR3 peptides within each V-J. Welch's t-statistics and random forest reduced approximately 520 V-J features to 10 to 15, which were used in a naive Bayes classifier (R e1071). Starting from the raw public reads, TCRdb applied fastp trimming at Q25, assembled clones with MiXCR and retained in-frame beta chains. Here each entry gathers all rows of one CDR3 protein and keeps the most common genes and DNA. TCRdb assigned the V and J calls; the authors' analysis was not used. Here the sample has more than 450,000 distinct CDR3 sequences; 20% occur a single time. The top ten hold 47% of the sample.

This clonotype originated in a man aged 35-49 years with Graves' ophthalmopathy. This receptor chain uses TRBV29-1 and TRBJ1-1; the D segment cannot be called with confidence. Sequencing was done on a sample of blood. The nucleotides are TGCAGCGTTGTTGGCCGCATGAACACTGAAGCTTTCTTT. It translates to CSVVGRMNTEAFF.